This entry is about one T cell receptor (beta chain). Its antigen is currently unknown. Repertoires were generated with immunoSEQ multiplex PCR, while TCRdb's copy carries only in-frame clones and drops some. This sample has about 240,000 clones, with approximately 84% found just once. The sample belongs to a study of Tregs in tolerant kidney transplant recipients. General study findings and limits: Activated donor B cell expansion appeared to reveal the most relevant donor-specific TCRbeta repertoire. Few patients were studied, so findings need validation in larger groups. Biological reproducibility was not directly addressed, but technical replication error appeared minimal.

Trimming shortened V by 0 bases and J by 3 bases, and 8 bases separated the two germline ends. CDR1 is MNHNY, CDR2 SVGAGI, per germline (reference sequence). This CDR3 is built from 14 residues. Thawed PBMCs were FACS-sorted into unstimulated CD4+CD25+CD127- regulatory T cells, CD4+CD25- non-regulatory cells, CD4 and CD8 cells. Sequencing was done on a sample of CD4+ T cells from blood. The origin of this receptor is a human donor in good health. This chain links TRBV6-6 with TRBJ1-2; a weak D match, TRBD1 (5 bases). Written as DNA, the CDR3 is TGTGCCAGCAGTTACTCAATCAGGGACTATGGCTACACCTTC. Translated: CASSYSIRDYGYTF.